These 13 T cell receptor beta chains originate from one sample sequenced in a study of cytomegalovirus exposure and HLA in healthy donors. The PCR was carried out with 60 Vbeta primers and 13 Jbeta primers. TCRdb's copy holds only in-frame clones and misses some; the assay was immunoSEQ multiplex PCR. Of around 80,000 clones in the sample, around 79% are singletons; the top ten hold 5.5% to 6%. Input material: PBMCs. These receptors all stem from a man between 18 and 35 years old in good health and CMV-seropositive.

The chain employs TRBV6-5 and TRBJ2-5; 7 bases are shared with TRBD1. CDR1 MNHEY and CDR2 SVGAGI come from the germline V gene. The J segment lost 5 bases and the V segment lost 3 bases, leaving 6 bases of the junction unmatched. The CDR3 runs to 14 residues. CDR3 DNA: TGTGCCAGCAGTTATACAGGGGTAACGGAGACCCAGTACTTC. Protein product: CASSYTGVTETQYF.

Details on this clone: At one of its ends the junction is not consistent with the germline gene, which may arise from a read error. The genes are TRBV7-7 and TRBJ2-1; the match to TRBD1 covers 8 bases. CDR1 SSHAT and CDR2 FNYEAQ come from the germline V gene (reference sequence). CDR3 length: 13 amino acids. Here the CDR3 DNA reads TGTGCTAGCAGCCCCAGGGGGCCCGGTGAGCAGTTCTTC. Translation gives CASSPRGPGEQFF. The whole variable domain, filled in from reference TRBV7-7 and TRBJ2-1, reads GAGVSQSPRYKVTKRGQDVTLRCDPISSHATLYWYQQALGQGPEFLTYFNYEAQPDKSGLPSDRFSAERPEGSISTLTIQRTEQRDSAMYRCASSPRGPGEQFFGPGTRLTVL.

The chain carries TRBV28 and TRBJ2-7; possibly TRBD2 for D (6 bases). V lost 5 bases, J lost 4 bases, and 9 bases lay in between. CDR3 size: 12 residues. The germline CDR1 and CDR2 sequences are MDHEN and SYDVKM. Here the CDR3 DNA reads TGTGCCAGCAGTCCCGGGACTTACGAGCAGTACTTC. It is translated as CASSPGTYEQYF.

The chain links TRBV4-1 to TRBJ2-5; D is possibly TRBD1 (5 bases). V was cut by 2 bases and J by 4 bases, with 11 bases left in between. The CDR3 covers 14 residues. The germline CDR1 and CDR2 sequences are MGHRA and YSYEKL. CDR3 DNA sequence: TGCGCCAGCAGCCAACAAGGGGTGGGAGAGACCCAGTACTTC. Its protein is CASSQQGVGETQYF.

The V and J genes are TRBV1 and TRBJ2-1; no check of the table's D call, TRBD2, against the DNA was made. TRBV1 is classified as a pseudogene. This CDR3 contains 14 residues. In nucleotides, the CDR3 is TGCACCAGCAGCCCCGGACTAGTTTACAATGAGCAGTTCTTC. Amino acid sequence: CTSSPGLVYNEQFF.

The chain carries TRBV7-9 and TRBJ1-4, with 8 bases fitting TRBD1. Germline V gene data show CDR1 as SEHNR and CDR2 as FQNEAQ (reference sequence). Trimming took 3 bases from V and 3 from J; bases not matched to a gene: 6. The CDR3 loop spans 16 amino acids. The DNA for the CDR3 is TGTGCCAGCAGCTTTGGGACAGGTCGAGCTAATGAAAAACTGTTTTTT. It translates to CASSFGTGRANEKLFF.

This chain connects TRBV14 to TRBJ2-2; D ambiguous. V was clipped by 0 bases and J by 8 bases, with 7 bases between them. CDR3 length equals 13 residues. The germline V gene encodes CDR1 SGHDN and CDR2 FVKESK. The CDR3 region is CASSQDSEGELFF. The CDR3, as DNA: TGTGCCAGCAGCCAAGACAGCGAGGGGGAGCTGTTTTTT.

V gene TRBV18 combines with J gene TRBJ2-7; TRBD1 agrees at 7 bases. From germline, CDR1 is KGHSH and CDR2 LQKENI. The V gene end was trimmed by 6 bases and the J gene end by 0 bases; junction bases not matched to a gene: 5. The CDR3 is 14 residues long. The CDR3 DNA follows: TGTGCCAGCTCGTCCCGGGACAGCTCCTACGAGCAGTACTTC. Its protein product is CASSSRDSSYEQYF.

This clone was detected only once. The CDR3 sequence: CASRYAGGPSYEQYF. CDR3 nucleotide sequence: TGTGCCAGCAGGTATGCGGGAGGCCCCTCCTACGAGCAGTACTTC. The chain employs TRBV7-9 and TRBJ2-7, with 8 bases matching TRBD2. Trimming took 6 bases from V and 0 from J; bases not matched to a gene: 7. This CDR3 comprises 15 residues. Per the germline V gene, CDR1 is SEHNR and CDR2 is FQNEAQ (reference sequence).

The chain employs TRBV7-9 and TRBJ2-7, with 7 bases identical to TRBD2. Germline loops: CDR1 SEHNR, CDR2 FQNEAQ (reference sequence). The J segment lost 10 bases and the V segment lost 3 bases, leaving 12 bases of the junction unmatched. The CDR3 sequence is 14 residues long. CDR3 in amino acids: CASSFLLGGPVQYF. The CDR3 region has the DNA TGTGCCAGCAGCTTCCTGTTGGGAGGGCCTGTTCAGTACTTC.

This sequence joins TRBV2 and TRBJ1-1; weak D call: TRBD1 (5 bases). V lost 7 bases, J lost 6 bases, and 21 bases lay in between. CDR3 size: 15 residues. The V gene's germline CDR1 is SNHLY and CDR2 FYNNEI. CDR3 sequence (DNA): TGTGCCAGCAACATAAGGGGCACCACGGGCTCTGAAGCTTTCTTT. Its translation is CASNIRGTTGSEAFF.

This clone was detected only once. The chain joins TRBV4-1 to TRBJ2-3; 9 bases line up with TRBD1. The CDR3 length is 17 residues. CDR1 and CDR2 from the germline V gene are MGHRA and YSYEKL. The J segment lost 0 bases and the V segment lost 3 bases, leaving 7 bases of the junction unmatched. The CDR3 DNA sequence: TGCGCCAGCAGCCATCTAGGACAGGGGAGAAGCACAGATACGCAGTATTTT. Its protein is CASSHLGQGRSTDTQYF.

The chain recombines TRBV29-1 with TRBJ2-1; 7 nucleotides align to TRBD1. Germline loops: CDR1 SQVTM, CDR2 ANQGSEA. This CDR3 contains 14 residues. J lost 2 bases, V lost 4 bases, and 5 bases had no gene match. DNA of the CDR3: TGCAGCGTTGTAGGGACAGCAGCCTACAATGAGCAGTTCTTC. Amino acids: CSVVGTAAYNEQFF.